Each of the 15 T cell receptor beta chains below was sequenced from the same sample in a study of identifying expanded T cells in peripheral blood. Using immunoSEQ multiplex PCR, the repertoire was profiled, and TCRdb retains in-frame clones only, with some absent. In the table there are roughly 90,000 clones, 85% of which are singletons. The sequenced sample was blood. The source is a person aged 18 to 75 in good health.

This clone occurred a few times. The chain is built from TRBV6-1 and TRBJ1-2; 9 bases align to TRBD1. Germline V gene lookup returns CDR1 MNHNS and CDR2 SASEGT. V lost 9 bases, J lost 5 bases, and 4 bases stayed unmatched. The CDR3 is made up of 12 amino acids. The CDR3 coding sequence is TGTGCCAGAGGGGACAGGGTTTATGGCTACACCTTC. Residues: CARGDRVYGYTF.

The V and J genes are TRBV4-3 and TRBJ1-1; D gene uncertain. Trimming removed 2 bases from V and 5 bases from J, with 15 bases in between. Germline CDR1 LGHNA, CDR2 YSLEER. This CDR3 is 15 amino acids long. CDR3 sequence (DNA): TGCGCCAGCAGCCAACATAACCAATTTGGGACTGAAGCTTTCTTT. It yields the protein CASSQHNQFGTEAFF.

The rearrangement uses TRBV6-5 and TRBJ1-2; perhaps TRBD1 as D (6 bases). This CDR3 is 13 amino acids long. V was pared by 7 bases and J by 8 bases, with 17 bases between. Germline-derived CDR1 and CDR2 are MNHEY and SVGAGI. The CDR3 reads CASTWIEGGGYTF. The CDR3 DNA sequence: TGTGCCAGCACTTGGATAGAGGGGGGGGGCTACACCTTC.

The genes are TRBV6-4 and TRBJ2-1, with 7 positions matching TRBD2. The CDR3 covers 15 residues. Trimming at V came to 4 bases and at J to 2 bases, leaving 5 bases not matched to a gene. The germline V gene encodes CDR1 MRHNA and CDR2 SNTAGT. CDR3 DNA sequence: TGTGCCAGCAGTGTGCGCGGGGGAGCCTACAATGAGCAGTTCTTC. This translates into CASSVRGGAYNEQFF.

The rearrangement joins TRBV20-1 to TRBJ2-3; no definite D call. V was trimmed by 5 bases and J by 6 bases, leaving 6 bases between them. The CDR3 totals 10 residues. Looked up from germline, CDR1 is DFQATT and CDR2 is SNEGSKA (reference sequence). The CDR3, as DNA: TGCAGTGCTGTTTCCGATACGCAGTATTTT. This codes for CSAVSDTQYF.

The chain is built from TRBV4-3 and TRBJ1-2; unclear D gene. Per germline, CDR1 LGHNA and CDR2 YSLEER. V gave up 1 base and J gave up 0 bases, with 12 bases separating them. The CDR3 sequence is 16 residues long. This CDR3 is CASSQALRLANYGYTF. The CDR3 coding sequence is TGCGCCAGCAGCCAAGCCCTACGGTTAGCTAACTATGGCTACACCTTC.

The chain is built from TRBV7-2 and TRBJ1-2; D unclear. Germline-derived CDR1 and CDR2 are SGHTA and FQGNSA. Trimming removed 0 bases from V and 5 bases from J, with 13 bases in between. The CDR3 loop spans 15 amino acids. CDR3: CASSLATAARYGYTF. The CDR3 DNA reads as TGTGCCAGCAGCTTAGCCACAGCCGCTAGGTATGGCTACACCTTC.

The DNA of the CDR3 is TGCGCCAGTACCGAAGGCGGACTCCCCGGGGGGGAGACCCAGTACTTC. Amino acids: CASTEGGLPGGETQYF. This chain uses TRBV5-1 with TRBJ2-5, with 7 bases fitting TRBD2. CDR3 size: 16 residues. Per the germline V gene, CDR1 is SGHRS and CDR2 is YFSETQ. The V and J ends lost 8 bases and 5 bases, in that order; junction bases with no gene match: 18.

The chain employs TRBV23-1 and TRBJ1-6, with 8 nucleotides matching TRBD1. TRBV23-1 is flagged as an ORF with uncertain function. This CDR3 is built from 17 residues. V gave up 4 bases and J gave up 9 bases; unmatched junction bases: 14. The CDR3 bases are TGCGCCAGCAGTCCATACCTCCGGGACAGGATTCGTTCACCCCTCCACTTT. Translating it yields CASSPYLRDRIRSPLHF.

The CDR3 region has the DNA TGTGCCAGCAGCTTAGCAGAGGGAAAATACGAGCAGTACTTC. Protein product: CASSLAEGKYEQYF. The chain recombines TRBV7-9 with TRBJ2-7, with D maybe TRBD2 (5 bases). Trimming removed 0 bases from V and 4 bases from J, with 10 bases in between. Per germline, CDR1 SEHNR and CDR2 FQNEAQ (reference sequence). This CDR3 spans 14 amino acids.

DNA of the CDR3: TGTGCCAGCAGCCCCACAGCGAACACTGAAGCTTTCTTT. Residues: CASSPTANTEAFF. The V and J genes are TRBV5-4 and TRBJ1-1; the D is unclear. CDR3 length: 13 amino acids. CDR1 is SGHNT and CDR2 is YYREEE in the germline V gene (reference sequence). V was trimmed by 4 bases and J by 1 base, leaving 8 bases between them.

The chain has TRBV6-5 and TRBJ1-2, with 8 bases that match TRBD1. Germline V CDR1 and CDR2: MNHEY, SVGAGI. J was trimmed by 2 bases and V by 2 bases; bases with no gene match: 4. CDR3 size: 15 residues. Here the CDR3 reads CASSYLQGANYGYTF. CDR3 DNA: TGTGCCAGCAGTTACCTCCAGGGGGCCAACTATGGCTACACCTTC.

V and J are TRBV10-3 and TRBJ1-1; possibly TRBD1 for D (5 bases). This CDR3 has 13 amino acids. Germline CDR1 is ENHRY and CDR2 is SYGVKD. The ends were cut back, 3 bases at V and 5 bases at J, with 10 bases in the middle. The chain's CDR3 is CAISERGTTEAFF. CDR3 bases: TGTGCCATCAGTGAAAGGGGTACAACTGAAGCTTTCTTT.

The gene calls are TRBV5-6 and TRBJ2-1; 8 bases are a match to TRBD1. The ends lost 0 bases at V and 0 bases at J; junction bases unmatched: 5. The CDR3 is made up of 17 amino acids. Germline values: CDR1 SGHDT, CDR2 YYEEEE. The CDR3 DNA reads as TGTGCCAGCAGCTTGGGCCCCGGGACAGGCTCCTACAATGAGCAGTTCTTC. Translating gives CASSLGPGTGSYNEQFF.

V is TRBV11-3 and J is TRBJ1-1; D not resolved. CDR1 is SGHNT and CDR2 is YENEEA in the germline V gene. The CDR3 consists of 14 residues. V gave up 1 base and J gave up 0 bases, with 6 bases separating them. The CDR3 region has the DNA TGTGCCAGCAGCTTAGGATTCCTGAACACTGAAGCTTTCTTT. It translates to CASSLGFLNTEAFF.